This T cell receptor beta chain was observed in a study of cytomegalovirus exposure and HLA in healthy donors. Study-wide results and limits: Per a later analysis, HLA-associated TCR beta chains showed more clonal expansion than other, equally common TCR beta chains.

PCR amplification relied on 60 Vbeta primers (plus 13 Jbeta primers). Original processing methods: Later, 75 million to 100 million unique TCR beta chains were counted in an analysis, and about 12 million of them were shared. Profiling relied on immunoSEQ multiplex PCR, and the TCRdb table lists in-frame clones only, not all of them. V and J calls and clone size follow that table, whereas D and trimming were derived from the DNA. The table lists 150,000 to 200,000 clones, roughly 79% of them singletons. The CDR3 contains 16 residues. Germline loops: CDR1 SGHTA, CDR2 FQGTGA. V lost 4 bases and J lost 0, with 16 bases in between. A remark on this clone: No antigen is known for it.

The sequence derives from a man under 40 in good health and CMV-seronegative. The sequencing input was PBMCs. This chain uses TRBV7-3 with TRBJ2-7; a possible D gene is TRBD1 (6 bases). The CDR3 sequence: CASSSTGTPNSYEQYF. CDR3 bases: TGTGCCAGCAGCTCCACCGGGACACCCAACTCCTACGAGCAGTACTTC.